The next 7 T cell receptor beta chains were all read from a single sample in a study of blood T cell repertoires in COVID-19. The repertoire was sequenced with immunoSEQ multiplex PCR; TCRdb's copy has only in-frame clones and lacks some. This sample has 350,000 to 450,000 clones, with approximately 87% found just once. The sequencing sample was made of peripheral blood. The receptors shown here come from a woman aged 55-70 years with COVID-19, enrolled during active disease.

The V gene is TRBV6-6, the J gene TRBJ1-5; D is possibly TRBD1 (6 bases). Germline V gene data show CDR1 as MNHNY and CDR2 as SVGAGI (reference sequence). The CDR3 is made up of 15 amino acids. Trimming cost V 4 bases and J 0 bases, with 10 bases left between them. Written as DNA, the CDR3 is TGTGCCAGCAGTTTACGGACAGATAGCAATCAGCCCCAGCATTTT. Translation gives CASSLRTDSNQPQHF.

This sequence joins TRBV7-9 and TRBJ1-2; possible D gene TRBD1, 6 bases. V was shortened by 3 bases and J by 4 bases, with 9 bases between the two germline ends. CDR1 is SEHNR, CDR2 FQNEAQ, per germline (reference sequence). The CDR3 has 13 residues. CDR3 region: CASSLQGTYGYTF. CDR3 in DNA: TGTGCCAGCAGCTTGCAGGGGACCTATGGCTACACCTTC.

V gene TRBV7-2 combines with J gene TRBJ1-3; weak D call: TRBD1 (5 bases). Trimming shortened V by 5 bases and J by 3 bases, and 11 bases separated the two germline ends. Germline V gene lookup returns CDR1 SGHTA and CDR2 FQGNSA. The CDR3 spans 14 residues. CDR3 coding DNA: TGTGCCAGCAGCCCTGACAGTTATGGAAACACCATATATTTT. Protein: CASSPDSYGNTIYF. Drawing the rest from reference TRBV7-2 and TRBJ1-3, the complete variable domain is GAGVSQSPSNKVTEKGKDVELRCDPISGHTALYWYRQSLGQGLEFLIYFQGNSAPDKSGLPSDRFSAERTGGSVSTLTIQRTQQEDSAVYLCASSPDSYGNTIYFGEGSWLTVV.

The V call is TRBV4-2, the J call TRBJ2-3, with D possibly matching TRBD2 (6 bases). Deletions cut 4 bases from V and 2 bases from J, with 19 bases between. CDR3 length equals 17 residues. CDR1 LGHNA and CDR2 YNFKEQ come from the germline V gene. The CDR3 loop is CASSPLLVAAHTDTQYF. CDR3 nucleotides: TGTGCCAGCAGCCCCCTGCTGGTAGCGGCCCACACAGATACGCAGTATTTT.

The chain joins TRBV2 to TRBJ1-1; a possible D gene is TRBD1 (5 bases). V lost 5 bases and J lost 1, with 14 bases in between. Germline V CDR1 and CDR2: SNHLY, FYNNEI. The CDR3 sequence is 15 residues long. The CDR3 DNA follows: TGTGCCAGCAGTCTCACACAGGCTGCGAACACTGAAGCTTTCTTT. It specifies CASSLTQAANTEAFF.

The chain has TRBV7-2 and TRBJ1-5; D is unclear. This CDR3 region has 13 residues. V gave up 2 bases and J gave up 2 bases, with 4 bases separating them. Germline V gives CDR1 SGHTA, CDR2 FQGNSA. The CDR3 DNA reads as TGTGCCAGCAGCTTAAGAGGCAATCAGCCCCAGCATTTT. Amino acid sequence: CASSLRGNQPQHF.

The CDR3 sequence is CASSPGGSGYTF. CDR3 sequence (DNA): TGTGCCAGCAGTCCAGGGGGCAGTGGCTACACCTTC. V gene TRBV27 combines with J gene TRBJ1-2, with TRBD1 matching 8 bases. The germline V gene encodes CDR1 MNHEY and CDR2 SMNVEV (reference sequence). V was clipped by 5 bases and J by 7 bases; unmatched bases: 3. The CDR3 sequence is 12 residues long.